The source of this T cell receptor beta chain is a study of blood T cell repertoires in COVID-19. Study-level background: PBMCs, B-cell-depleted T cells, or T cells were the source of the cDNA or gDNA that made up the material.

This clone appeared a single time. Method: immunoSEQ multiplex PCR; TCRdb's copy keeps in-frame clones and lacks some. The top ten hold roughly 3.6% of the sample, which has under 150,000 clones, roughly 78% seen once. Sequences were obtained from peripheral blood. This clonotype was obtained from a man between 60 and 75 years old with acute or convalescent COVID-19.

This CDR3 is CASSPGQGQGYGNQPQHF. The DNA for the CDR3 is TGTGCCAGCAGCCCTGGACAGGGGCAGGGATACGGCAATCAGCCCCAGCATTTT. The chain carries TRBV5-8 and TRBJ1-5, with 9 bases identical to TRBD1. The CDR3 extends over 18 amino acids. Trimming took 4 bases from V and 2 from J; bases not matched to a gene: 13. Looked up from germline, CDR1 is SGHTS and CDR2 is YDEGEE.